These 10 T cell receptor beta chains were all obtained from the same sample, sequenced in a study of immune evolution from preneoplasia to lung adenocarcinoma. TCRdb's table, derived via immunoSEQ multiplex PCR, lists solely in-frame clones and lacks some. The sample comprises some 6,500 clones, about four fifths of which are singletons, and 3% to 3.5% rests with the top ten. The sequencing sample was made of FFPE lung adenocarcinoma in situ tissue. The receptors shown here come from a donor at least 70 years old with lung adenocarcinoma.

The V and J genes are TRBV5-4 and TRBJ2-7; TRBD2 aligns across 7 bases. The CDR3 totals 15 residues. Germline V gene lookup returns CDR1 SGHNT and CDR2 YYREEE (reference sequence). The trim removed 4 bases at V and 3 bases at J, leaving 10 bases unmatched. The CDR3 sequence: CASSLGLVGDYEQYF. CDR3 coding DNA: TGTGCCAGCAGCCTCGGACTAGTAGGAGACTACGAGCAGTACTTC.

The rearrangement uses TRBV2 and TRBJ2-3, with D possibly TRBD2 on 6 matching bases. This CDR3 region has 14 residues. V was clipped by 7 bases and J by 6 bases, with 17 bases between them. Germline V gene lookup returns CDR1 SNHLY and CDR2 FYNNEI. The CDR3 nucleotides read TGTGCCAGCAACGGGTGGGGCGGGGACGATACGCAGTATTTT. It is translated as CASNGWGGDDTQYF.

V usage is TRBV20-1 and J usage is TRBJ2-5, with D unclear. The CDR3 loop spans 11 amino acids. V was shortened by 1 base and J by 3 bases, with 3 bases between the two germline ends. Germline lookup yields CDR1 DFQATT and CDR2 SNEGSKA (reference sequence). CDR3 protein: CSARGEETQYF. The CDR3 nucleotides read TGCAGTGCTAGAGGAGAAGAGACCCAGTACTTC.

J is TRBJ1-1 and V is TRBV2, with a tentative D call TRBD1 (5 bases). This CDR3 has 13 amino acids. Trimming pared 6 bases from V and 6 bases from J, leaving 14 bases between. Germline CDR1 reads SNHLY; CDR2 reads FYNNEI. The CDR3 nucleotides are TGTGCCAGCAGCCCCCAGGGAGGCTCTGAAGCTTTCTTT. It encodes CASSPQGGSEAFF.

The chain carries TRBV7-9 and TRBJ2-7; TRBD1 matches at 7 bases. V trimming: 1 base; J trimming: 3 bases; junction bases outside the gene matches: 6. Germline CDR1 is SEHNR and CDR2 is FQNEAQ (reference sequence). The CDR3 totals 15 residues. The CDR3 region is CASSLVGGSFYEQYF. The CDR3 DNA reads as TGTGCCAGCAGCTTAGTAGGGGGCAGTTTCTACGAGCAGTACTTC. Together with reference TRBV7-9 and TRBJ2-7, the CDR3 gives the full variable domain: DTGVSQNPRHKITKRGQNVTFRCDPISEHNRLYWYRQTLGQGPEFLTYFQNEAQLEKSRLLSDRFSAERPKGSFSTLEIQRTEQGDSAMYLCASSLVGGSFYEQYFGPGTRLTVT.

Here the CDR3 reads CASDQTPGVVGELFF. The CDR3 DNA is TGCGCCAGCGACCAAACCCCGGGAGTCGTCGGGGAGCTGTTTTTT. The chain employs TRBV4-1 and TRBJ2-2; the D gene is possibly TRBD2 (6 bases). Germline V gene lookup returns CDR1 MGHRA and CDR2 YSYEKL. V was pared by 8 bases and J by 7 bases, with 20 bases between. CDR3 length: 15 amino acids.

V is TRBV5-5 and J is TRBJ2-3, with D possibly matching TRBD1 (7 bases). V lost 4 bases to trimming and J lost 4 bases, with 13 bases between them. Germline lookup yields CDR1 SGHKS and CDR2 YYEKEE (reference sequence). The CDR3 totals 14 residues. The CDR3 is CASSETGRPDTQYF. Written as DNA, the CDR3 is TGTGCCAGCAGCGAGACAGGGAGGCCAGATACGCAGTATTTT.

The J gene is TRBJ1-2, the V gene TRBV30; no clear D. Per the germline V gene, CDR1 is GTSNPN and CDR2 is SVGIG (reference sequence). This CDR3 is 12 amino acids long. V dropped 4 bases and J dropped 9 bases, with 15 bases sitting between them. CDR3 sequence reads: CAWTIPNKRYTF. CDR3 bases: TGTGCCTGGACTATTCCCAATAAACGCTACACCTTC.

This sequence joins TRBV30 and TRBJ1-5, with D unresolved. Germline V CDR1 and CDR2: GTSNPN, SVGIG (reference sequence). Trimming removed 2 bases from V and 2 bases from J, with 10 bases in between. The CDR3 runs to 14 residues. The CDR3 DNA reads TGTGCCTGGAGTAAGGGAGCGGGCAATCAGCCCCAGCATTTT. Encoded protein: CAWSKGAGNQPQHF.

This clone was detected once. The chain uses TRBV9 and TRBJ2-2; no clear D. Trimming left V 0 bases short and J 5 bases short, with 2 bases between. The germline CDR1 and CDR2 sequences are SGDLS and YYNGEE. The CDR3 sequence is 12 residues long. The CDR3, as DNA: TGTGCCAGCAGCGTAGTGACCGGGGAGCTGTTTTTT. Its protein is CASSVVTGELFF.